This T cell receptor beta chain comes out of a study of blood T cell repertoires in COVID-19. The wider study: T cells, B-cell-depleted T cells, or PBMCs supplied cDNA or gDNA.

Measured with immunoSEQ multiplex PCR; TCRdb has only the in-frame clones, and not every one. Of 170,000 or so clones in the sample, about 90% were seen once. V was shortened by 1 base and J by 6 bases, with 19 bases between the two germline ends. The CDR3 totals 17 residues. Germline V gene data show CDR1 as LNHDA and CDR2 as SQIVND (reference sequence). The sequencing sample was made of PBMCs or T cells enriched from blood (not recorded which). The chain carries TRBV19 and TRBJ1-5; D call uncertain. This clonotype was sampled from a woman aged 45-65 years who had recovered from COVID-19. In nucleotides, the CDR3 is TGTGCCAGTAGTATAGGACCGGGTCGGTACCGTAGTCAGCCCCAGCATTTT. Protein sequence: CASSIGPGRYRSQPQHF. Combining the CDR3 with reference TRBV19 and TRBJ1-5 gives the whole variable domain DGGITQSPKYLFRKEGQNVTLSCEQNLNHDAMYWYRQDPGQGLRLIYYSQIVNDFQKGDIAEGYSVSREKKESFPLTVTSAQKNPTAFYLCASSIGPGRYRSQPQHFGDGTRLSIL.